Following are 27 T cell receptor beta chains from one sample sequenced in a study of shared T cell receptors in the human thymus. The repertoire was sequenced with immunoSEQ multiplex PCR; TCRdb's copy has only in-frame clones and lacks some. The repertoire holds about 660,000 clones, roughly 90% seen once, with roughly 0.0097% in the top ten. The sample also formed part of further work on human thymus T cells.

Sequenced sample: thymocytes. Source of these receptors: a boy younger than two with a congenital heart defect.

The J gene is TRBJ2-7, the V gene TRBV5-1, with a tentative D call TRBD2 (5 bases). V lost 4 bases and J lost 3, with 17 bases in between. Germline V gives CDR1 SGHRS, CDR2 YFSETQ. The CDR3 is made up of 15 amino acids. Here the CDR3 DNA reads TGCGCCAGCAGCCTTGGAGGACTCCTAAACTACGAGCAGTACTTC. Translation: CASSLGGLLNYEQYF.

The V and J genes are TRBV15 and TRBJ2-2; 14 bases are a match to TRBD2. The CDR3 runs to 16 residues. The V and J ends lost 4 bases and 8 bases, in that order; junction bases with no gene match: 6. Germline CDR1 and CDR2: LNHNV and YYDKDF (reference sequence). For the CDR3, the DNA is TGTGCCACCAGCATCGGGACTAGCGGGAGTTCGGGGGAGCTGTTTTTT. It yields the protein CATSIGTSGSSGELFF.

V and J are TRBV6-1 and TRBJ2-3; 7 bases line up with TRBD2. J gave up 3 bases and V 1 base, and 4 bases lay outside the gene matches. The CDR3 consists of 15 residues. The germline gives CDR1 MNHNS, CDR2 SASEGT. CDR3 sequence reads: CASSEVRTRTDTQYF. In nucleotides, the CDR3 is TGTGCCAGCAGTGAAGTAAGGACTAGGACAGATACGCAGTATTTT.

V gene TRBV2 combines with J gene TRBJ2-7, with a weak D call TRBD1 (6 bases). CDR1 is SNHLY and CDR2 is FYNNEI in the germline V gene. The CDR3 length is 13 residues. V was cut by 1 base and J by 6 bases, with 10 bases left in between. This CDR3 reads CASSEGTGPEQYF. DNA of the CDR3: TGTGCCAGCAGTGAAGGAACAGGGCCCGAGCAGTACTTC. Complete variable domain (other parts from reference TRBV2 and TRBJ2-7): EPEVTQTPSHQVTQMGQEVILRCVPISNHLYFYWYRQILGQKVEFLVSFYNNEISEKSEIFDDQFSVERPDGSNFTLKIRSTKLEDSAMYFCASSEGTGPEQYFGPGTRLTVT.

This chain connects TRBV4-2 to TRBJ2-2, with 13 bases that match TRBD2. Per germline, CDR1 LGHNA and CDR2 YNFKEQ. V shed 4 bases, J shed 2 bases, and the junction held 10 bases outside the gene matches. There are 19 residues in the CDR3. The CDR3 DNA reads TGTGCCAGCAGCCTACTAGCGGGAGGGGGGGGACTCAACACCGGGGAGCTGTTTTTT. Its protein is CASSLLAGGGGLNTGELFF.

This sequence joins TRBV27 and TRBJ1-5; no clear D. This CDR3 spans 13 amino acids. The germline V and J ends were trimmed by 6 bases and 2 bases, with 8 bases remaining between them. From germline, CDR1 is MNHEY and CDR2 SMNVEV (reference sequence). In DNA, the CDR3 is TGTGCCAGCAGGATGGGAGGCAATCAGCCCCAGCATTTT. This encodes CASRMGGNQPQHF.

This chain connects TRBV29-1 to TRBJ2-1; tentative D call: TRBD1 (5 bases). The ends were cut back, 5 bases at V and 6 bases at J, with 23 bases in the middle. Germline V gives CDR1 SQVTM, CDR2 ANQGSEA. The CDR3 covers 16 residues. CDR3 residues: CSVPPSRTSGANEQFF. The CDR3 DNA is TGCAGCGTTCCCCCTAGTCGAACGAGTGGGGCCAATGAGCAGTTCTTC.

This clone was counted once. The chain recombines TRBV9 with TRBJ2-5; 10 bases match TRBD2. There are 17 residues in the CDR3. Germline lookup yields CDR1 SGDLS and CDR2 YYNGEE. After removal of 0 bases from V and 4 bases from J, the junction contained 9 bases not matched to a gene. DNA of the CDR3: TGTGCCAGCAGCGTAGCTAGCGGGAGTTTGGCAACAGAGACCCAGTACTTC. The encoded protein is CASSVASGSLATETQYF. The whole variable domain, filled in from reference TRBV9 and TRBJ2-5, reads DSGVTQTPKHLITATGQRVTLRCSPRSGDLSVYWYQQSLDQGLQFLIQYYNGEERAKGNILERFSAQQFPDLHSELNLSSLELGDSALYFCASSVASGSLATETQYFGPGTRLLVL.

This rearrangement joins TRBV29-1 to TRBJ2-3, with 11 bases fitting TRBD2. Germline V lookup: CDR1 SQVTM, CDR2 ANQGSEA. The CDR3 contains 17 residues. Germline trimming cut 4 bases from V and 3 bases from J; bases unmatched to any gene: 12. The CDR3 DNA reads TGCAGCGTTGGGGGGACTAGCGGAGCCTTTCCGACAGATACGCAGTATTTT. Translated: CSVGGTSGAFPTDTQYF.

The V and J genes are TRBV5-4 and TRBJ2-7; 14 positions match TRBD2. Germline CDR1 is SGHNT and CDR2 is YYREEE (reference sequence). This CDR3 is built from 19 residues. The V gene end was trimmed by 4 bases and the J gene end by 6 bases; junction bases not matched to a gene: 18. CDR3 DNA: TGTGCCAGCAGCCCTGGAGTGGGTGGGACTAGCGGGAGTGTCGCCGAGCAGTACTTC. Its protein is CASSPGVGGTSGSVAEQYF.

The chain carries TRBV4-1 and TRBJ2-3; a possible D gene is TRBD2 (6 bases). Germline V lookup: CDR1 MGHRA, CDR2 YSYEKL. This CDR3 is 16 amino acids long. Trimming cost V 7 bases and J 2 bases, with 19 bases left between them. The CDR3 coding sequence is TGCGCCAGCATGGGTGGCGGGACCCCCTTCACAGATACGCAGTATTTT. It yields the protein CASMGGGTPFTDTQYF.

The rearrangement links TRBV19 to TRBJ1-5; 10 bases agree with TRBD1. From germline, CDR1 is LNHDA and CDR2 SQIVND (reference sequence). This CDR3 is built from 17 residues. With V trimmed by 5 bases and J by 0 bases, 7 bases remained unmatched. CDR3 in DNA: TGTGCCAGTAGTCCACGGACAGGGGGGTATAGCAATCAGCCCCAGCATTTT. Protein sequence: CASSPRTGGYSNQPQHF.

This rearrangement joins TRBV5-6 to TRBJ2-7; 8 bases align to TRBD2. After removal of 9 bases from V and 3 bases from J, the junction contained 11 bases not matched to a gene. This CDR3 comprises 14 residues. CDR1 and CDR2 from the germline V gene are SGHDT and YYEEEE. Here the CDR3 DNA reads TGTGCCACAAAGGGGGGGCTAGCGGGCTACGAGCAGTACTTC. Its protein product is CATKGGLAGYEQYF. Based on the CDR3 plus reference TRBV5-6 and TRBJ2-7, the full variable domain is DAGVTQSPTHLIKTRGQQVTLRCSPKSGHDTVSWYQQALGQGPQFIFQYYEEEERQRGNFPDRFSGHQFPNYSSELNVNALLLGDSALYLCATKGGLAGYEQYFGPGTRLTVT.

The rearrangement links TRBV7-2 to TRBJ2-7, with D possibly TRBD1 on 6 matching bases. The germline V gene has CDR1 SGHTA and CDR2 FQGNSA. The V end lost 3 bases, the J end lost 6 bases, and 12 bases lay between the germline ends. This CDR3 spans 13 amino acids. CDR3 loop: CASSFRTVGEQYF. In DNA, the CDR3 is TGTGCCAGCAGCTTTAGGACAGTGGGCGAGCAGTACTTC.

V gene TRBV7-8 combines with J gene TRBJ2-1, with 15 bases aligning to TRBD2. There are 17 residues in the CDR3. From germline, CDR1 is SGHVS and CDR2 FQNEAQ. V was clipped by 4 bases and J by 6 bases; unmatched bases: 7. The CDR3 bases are TGTGCCAGCAGCTCCTACGGACTAGCGGGAGGGGCCAATGAGCAGTTCTTC. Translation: CASSSYGLAGGANEQFF.

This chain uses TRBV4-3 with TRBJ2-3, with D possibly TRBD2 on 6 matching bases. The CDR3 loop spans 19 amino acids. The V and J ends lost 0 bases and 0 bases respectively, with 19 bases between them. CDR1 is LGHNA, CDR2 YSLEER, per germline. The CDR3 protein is CASSQDRVRGGTSTDTQYF. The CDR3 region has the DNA TGCGCCAGCAGCCAAGATCGGGTTAGGGGTGGGACTAGCACAGATACGCAGTATTTT.

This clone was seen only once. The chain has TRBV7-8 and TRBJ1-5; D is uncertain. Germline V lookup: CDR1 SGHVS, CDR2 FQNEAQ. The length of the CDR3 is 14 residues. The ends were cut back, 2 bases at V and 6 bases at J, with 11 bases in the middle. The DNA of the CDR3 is TGTGCCAGCAGCTTAACCCGGTTACCTCAGCCCCAGCATTTT. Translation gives CASSLTRLPQPQHF. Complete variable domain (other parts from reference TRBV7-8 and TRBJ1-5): GAGVSQSPRYKVAKRGQDVALRCDPISGHVSLFWYQQALGQGPEFLTYFQNEAQLDKSGLPSDRFFAERPEGSVSTLKIQRTQQEDSAVYLCASSLTRLPQPQHFGDGTRLSIL.

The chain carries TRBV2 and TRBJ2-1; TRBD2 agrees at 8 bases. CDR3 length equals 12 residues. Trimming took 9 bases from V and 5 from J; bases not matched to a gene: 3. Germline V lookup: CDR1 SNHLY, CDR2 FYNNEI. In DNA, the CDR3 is TGTGCCAGACTAGCGGCAGACAATGAGCAGTTCTTC. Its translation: CARLAADNEQFF.

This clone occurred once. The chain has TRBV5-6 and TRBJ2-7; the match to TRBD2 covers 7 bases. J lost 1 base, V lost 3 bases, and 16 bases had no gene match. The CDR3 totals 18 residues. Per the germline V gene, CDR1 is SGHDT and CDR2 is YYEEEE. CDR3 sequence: CASSWGGDQPEGSYEQYF. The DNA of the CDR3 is TGTGCCAGCAGCTGGGGGGGGGATCAGCCCGAAGGATCCTACGAGCAGTACTTC.

CDR3 loop: CASSQDPTSGSRYNEQFF. The CDR3 region has the DNA TGCGCCAGCAGCCAAGATCCTACTAGCGGGAGTAGGTACAATGAGCAGTTCTTC. J is TRBJ2-1 and V is TRBV4-3, with 11 nucleotides matching TRBD2. Germline CDR1 is LGHNA and CDR2 is YSLEER. This CDR3 has 18 residues. V was clipped by 0 bases and J by 4 bases; unmatched bases: 8.

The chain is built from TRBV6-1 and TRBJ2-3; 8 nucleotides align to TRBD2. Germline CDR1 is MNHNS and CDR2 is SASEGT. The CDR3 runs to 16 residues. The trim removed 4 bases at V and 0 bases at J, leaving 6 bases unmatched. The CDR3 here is CASSGRLAPSTDTQYF. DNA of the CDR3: TGTGCCAGCAGTGGGCGACTAGCGCCAAGCACAGATACGCAGTATTTT.

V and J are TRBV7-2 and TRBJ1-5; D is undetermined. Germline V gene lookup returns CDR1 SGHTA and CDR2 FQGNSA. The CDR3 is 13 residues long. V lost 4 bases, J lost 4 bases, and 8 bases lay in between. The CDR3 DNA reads TGTGCCAGCAGCTCTTCGGGTAATCAGCCCCAGCATTTT. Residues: CASSSSGNQPQHF.

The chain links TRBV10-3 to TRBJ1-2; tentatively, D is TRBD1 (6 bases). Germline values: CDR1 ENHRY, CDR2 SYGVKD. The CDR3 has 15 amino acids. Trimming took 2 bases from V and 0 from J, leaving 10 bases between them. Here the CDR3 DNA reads TGTGCCATCAGTGAGGCAACAGGGACTAACTATGGCTACACCTTC. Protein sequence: CAISEATGTNYGYTF.

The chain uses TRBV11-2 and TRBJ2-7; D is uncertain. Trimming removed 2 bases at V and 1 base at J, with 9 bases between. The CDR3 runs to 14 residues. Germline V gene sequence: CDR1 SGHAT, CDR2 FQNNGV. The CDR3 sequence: CASSLFSPSYEQYF. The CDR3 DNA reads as TGTGCCAGCAGCTTATTTAGTCCATCCTACGAGCAGTACTTC. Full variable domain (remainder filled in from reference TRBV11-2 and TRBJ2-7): EAGVAQSPRYKIIEKRQSVAFWCNPISGHATLYWYQQILGQGPKLLIQFQNNGVVDDSQLPKDRFSAERLKGVDSTLKIQPAKLEDSAVYLCASSLFSPSYEQYFGPGTRLTVT.

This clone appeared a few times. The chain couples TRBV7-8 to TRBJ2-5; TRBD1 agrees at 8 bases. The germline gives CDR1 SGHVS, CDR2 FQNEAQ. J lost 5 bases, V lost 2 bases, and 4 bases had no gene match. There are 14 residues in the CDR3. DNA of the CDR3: TGTGCCAGCAGCTTAAACAGGGGGACGGAGACCCAGTACTTC. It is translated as CASSLNRGTETQYF.

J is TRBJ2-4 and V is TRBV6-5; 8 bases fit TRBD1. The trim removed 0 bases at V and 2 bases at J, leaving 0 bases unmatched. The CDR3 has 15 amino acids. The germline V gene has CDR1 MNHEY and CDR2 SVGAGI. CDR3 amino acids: CASSYSRGPKNIQYF. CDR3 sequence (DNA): TGTGCCAGCAGTTACTCCAGGGGGCCCAAAAACATTCAGTACTTC.

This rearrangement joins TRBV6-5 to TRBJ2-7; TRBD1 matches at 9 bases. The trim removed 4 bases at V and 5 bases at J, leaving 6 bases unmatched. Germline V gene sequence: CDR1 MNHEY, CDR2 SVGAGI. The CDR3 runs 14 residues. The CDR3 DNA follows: TGTGCCAGCAGTTTCCGGGACAGGGTGGACGAGCAGTACTTC. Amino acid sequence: CASSFRDRVDEQYF.